Below, 11 T cell receptor beta chains from the same sample are listed, as sequenced in a study of blood T cells in healthy people across ages. A second 7 to 11 cycle PCR used barcoded and J-beta primers. TCRdb recomputed calls from the 5' RACE reads with MiXCR, one row per CDR3 protein. The sample lists about 780,000 distinct CDR3 sequences; roughly 25% were seen once. These records were also assigned to another study, of T cells of mothers and their children.

The sequenced sample consisted of blood. The receptor source for this set is a boy younger than 18 in good health.

This clonotype has only a few counts. The chain links TRBV12-3 or TRBV12-4 to TRBJ2-1, with 8 positions matching TRBD2. The end of the DNA aligns better with TRBJ2-7, so the J call may be wrong. This CDR3 region has 14 residues. CDR3 residues: CASGGGGGTYEQYF. The CDR3 nucleotides read TGTGCCAGCGGCGGGGGCGGGGGGACTTACGAGCAGTACTTC.

The V and J genes are TRBV4-1 and TRBJ2-7; no firm D call. The CDR3 has 14 residues. Per the germline V gene, CDR1 is MGHRA and CDR2 is YSYEKL. Trimming cost V 1 base and J 9 bases, with 16 bases left between them. Here the CDR3 reads CASSQGLRPTGQYF. The CDR3 DNA is TGCGCCAGCAGCCAAGGTCTGCGCCCGACGGGGCAGTACTTC.

The rearrangement uses TRBV20-1 and TRBJ1-1; the match to TRBD1 covers 7 bases. Losses at the gene ends were 5 bases for V and 3 bases for J; bases not matched to a gene: 6. The germline V gene encodes CDR1 DFQATT and CDR2 SNEGSKA (reference sequence). The CDR3 is made up of 13 amino acids. The DNA for the CDR3 is TGCAGTGCTGAGACAGGGATTGACACTGAAGCTTTCTTT. Encoded protein: CSAETGIDTEAFF.

For the CDR3, the DNA is TGTGCCAGCAGCAAGACATCCGCGTACTACAATGAGCAGTTCTTC. The encoded protein is CASSKTSAYYNEQFF. The chain is built from TRBV9 and TRBJ2-1; no definite D call. CDR3 length: 15 amino acids. The V gene lost 4 bases and the J gene lost 3 bases, with 14 bases spanning the gap. Looked up from germline, CDR1 is SGDLS and CDR2 is YYNGEE.

The genes are TRBV20-1 and TRBJ1-2; D perhaps matches TRBD1 (6 bases). The CDR3 consists of 13 residues. Germline V gives CDR1 DFQATT, CDR2 SNEGSKA (reference sequence). With 0 bases removed from V and 8 bases from J, the gap between germline ends came to 13 bases. CDR3 residues: CSARDNQGLGYTF. DNA of the CDR3: TGCAGTGCTAGAGATAACCAGGGGTTGGGCTACACCTTC.

CDR3 in amino acids: CASSPDRGADGAFF. In DNA form, the CDR3 reads TGTGCCAGCAGCCCAGACAGGGGCGCGGACGGGGCTTTCTTT. The rearrangement links TRBV7-9 to TRBJ1-1, with 8 bases matching TRBD1. In germline, CDR1 is SEHNR, CDR2 FQNEAQ (reference sequence). With V trimmed by 5 bases and J by 11 bases, 13 bases remained unmatched. The CDR3 covers 14 residues. The full variable domain, with the rest looked up from reference TRBV7-9 and TRBJ1-1, is DTGVSQNPRHKITKRGQNVTFRCDPISEHNRLYWYRQTLGQGPEFLTYFQNEAQLEKSRLLSDRFSAERPKGSFSTLEIQRTEQGDSAMYLCASSPDRGADGAFFGQGTRLTVV.

This clonotype has just a few counts. This rearrangement joins TRBV2 to TRBJ2-1, with TRBD2 matching over 9 bases. Germline CDR1 SNHLY, CDR2 FYNNEI. Losses at the gene ends were 8 bases for V and 3 bases for J; bases not matched to a gene: 5. This CDR3 comprises 14 residues. The CDR3 loop reads CASRRGGGYNEQFF. Here the CDR3 DNA reads TGTGCCAGCCGGCGGGGGGGAGGCTACAATGAGCAGTTCTTC.

This clonotype has ten or more counts. CDR3 amino acids: CASSQAGEQYF. In nucleotides, the CDR3 is TGTGCCAGCAGCCAAGCTGGCGAGCAGTACTTC. V is TRBV3-1 and J is TRBJ2-7, with D unclear. Trimming removed 1 base at V and 6 bases at J, with 4 bases between. The V gene's germline CDR1 is LGHDT and CDR2 YNNKEL (reference sequence). The CDR3 covers 11 residues.

The sample holds many counts of this clonotype. The CDR3 loop is CASSYSRGNEQYF. The CDR3 region has the DNA TGTGCCAGCAGTTACTCGAGAGGGAACGAGCAGTACTTC. This rearrangement joins TRBV6-5 to TRBJ2-1; D might be TRBD2 (5 bases). Matching the DNA end better, TRBJ2-7 makes the J call doubtful. CDR1 and CDR2 (germline): MNHEY, SVGAGI. CDR3 length: 13 residues.

The chain couples TRBV12-3 or TRBV12-4 to TRBJ1-2, with a tentative D call TRBD1 (6 bases). This CDR3 has 13 residues. V gave up 7 bases and J gave up 7 bases, with 16 bases separating them. This CDR3 is CASTRGSSSGYTF. The CDR3 bases are TGTGCCAGCACTAGGGGGTCCTCGAGTGGCTACACCTTC.

This rearrangement joins TRBV27 to TRBJ2-2; D possibly uses TRBD1 or TRBD2 (5 bases each). The CDR3 has 20 residues. Per the germline V gene, CDR1 is MNHEY and CDR2 is SMNVEV (reference sequence). V lost 2 bases, J lost 0 bases, and 22 bases lay in between. CDR3 coding DNA: TGTGCCAGCAGTTTAATGGCCCTGGGGACGAAGCATGCGAACACCGGGGAGCTGTTTTTT. Amino acids: CASSLMALGTKHANTGELFF.